Presented here are 27 T cell receptor beta chains from one specimen sequenced in a study of T cell repertoires in cytomegalovirus infection. TCRdb called the reads again in MiXCR, with one record for every CDR3 protein. The table has about 270,000 distinct CDR3 sequences, approximately 22% seen once; the top ten hold under 25%. For these TCRs, the target antigens are not known. Source: cultured PBMCs, taken from culture after CMV antigen stimulation. The receptors here all came from a human donor in good health (CMV status not recorded). Some clones in this sample may be carry-over from other donors' samples.

This clonotype came up many times. The genes are TRBV7-9 and TRBJ1-1; no definite D call. Per the germline V gene, CDR1 is SEHNR and CDR2 is FQNEAQ (reference sequence). This CDR3 region has 15 residues. The V and J ends lost 5 bases and 1 base respectively, with 14 bases between them. CDR3 coding DNA: TGTGCCAGCAGCCTAAAGCGCGGAGCGAACACTGAAGCTTTCTTT. Protein sequence: CASSLKRGANTEAFF.

This clonotype was detected ten times or more. The chain joins TRBV7-2 to TRBJ2-7; D not certain. CDR1 SGHTA and CDR2 FQGNSA come from the germline V gene. The CDR3 sequence is 13 residues long. V lost 4 bases and J 5 bases, leaving 12 bases between the germline ends. Written as DNA, the CDR3 is TGTGCCAGCAGCTCCCCCGGACGGAACGAGCAGTACTTC. Protein: CASSSPGRNEQYF.

This clonotype was picked up a small number of times. V gene TRBV2 combines with J gene TRBJ1-4; D gene unclear. The CDR3 is 14 amino acids. Germline values: CDR1 SNHLY, CDR2 FYNNEI. The V gene lost 7 bases and the J gene lost 0 bases, with 9 bases spanning the gap. The DNA for the CDR3 is TGTGCCAGCACTTCGCACTCAACTAATGAAAAACTGTTTTTT. It specifies CASTSHSTNEKLFF.

This clonotype has just one count. A much larger clone lies a single base off, so this may be a read error. Here the CDR3 omits its conserved ending phenylalanine or tryptophan, so a read error is the likely source. The chain links TRBV7-2 to TRBJ1-2; 7 bases match TRBD1. The CDR3 totals 14 residues. Germline CDR1 reads SGHTA; CDR2 reads FQGNSA. V lost 4 bases to trimming and J lost 8 bases; unmatched junction nucleotides: 10. CDR3 DNA: TGTGCCAGCAGCTCCTGGGACAGCGGCAGAGGCTACACCTCC. Protein sequence: CASSSWDSGRGYTS.

This clonotype was picked up many times. The chain is built from TRBV7-9 and TRBJ1-4; 7 nucleotides align to TRBD1. Trimming removed 1 base from V and 11 bases from J; junction bases left unmatched: 7. This CDR3 spans 14 amino acids. The V gene's germline CDR1 is SEHNR and CDR2 FQNEAQ (reference sequence). CDR3: CASSLDLGTAKLFF. The DNA for the CDR3 is TGTGCCAGCAGCTTAGACTTGGGGACAGCGAAACTGTTTTTT.

The V gene is TRBV19, the J gene TRBJ2-1, with TRBD2 identical over 7 bases. Trimming at V came to 9 bases and at J to 0 bases, leaving 8 bases not matched to a gene. CDR3 length: 15 residues. CDR1 and CDR2 from the germline V gene are LNHDA and SQIVND (reference sequence). In DNA, the CDR3 is TGTGCCAGCAAACTAGCGTCGAGCTCCTACAATGAGCAGTTCTTC. As protein: CASKLASSSYNEQFF.

The chain is built from TRBV20-1 and TRBJ2-1, with TRBD2 matching over 11 bases. This CDR3 region has 16 residues. Germline CDR1 DFQATT, CDR2 SNEGSKA (reference sequence). The trim removed 5 bases at V and 4 bases at J, leaving 10 bases unmatched. CDR3 loop: CSAHRGSGRVYNEQFF. The DNA for the CDR3 is TGCAGTGCTCACAGGGGTAGCGGGAGGGTATACAATGAGCAGTTCTTC.

This clonotype has a handful of counts. V is TRBV7-9 and J is TRBJ2-5, with 7 bases matching TRBD2. The CDR3 length is 16 residues. V shed 1 base, J shed 2 bases, and the junction held 7 bases outside the gene matches. CDR1 and CDR2 from the germline V gene are SEHNR and FQNEAQ (reference sequence). The CDR3: CASSLDGGSRQETQYF. DNA of the CDR3: TGTGCCAGCAGCTTAGATGGCGGGAGTAGGCAAGAGACCCAGTACTTC.

The table lists this clonotype with a few counts. The rearrangement joins TRBV27 to TRBJ1-5; D ambiguous. Germline V gene sequence: CDR1 MNHEY, CDR2 SMNVEV (reference sequence). The CDR3 sequence is 14 residues long. V dropped 0 bases and J dropped 5 bases, with 8 bases sitting between them. CDR3 protein: CASSLSLGDQPQHF. CDR3 sequence (DNA): TGTGCCAGCAGTTTATCATTAGGCGATCAGCCCCAGCATTTT.

This clonotype appeared a single time. V gene TRBV29-1 combines with J gene TRBJ2-3; a possible D gene is TRBD2 (6 bases). The CDR3 is 15 residues long. Germline V lookup: CDR1 SQVTM, CDR2 ANQGSEA. Deletions cut 3 bases from V and 3 bases from J, with 16 bases between. In DNA form, the CDR3 reads TGCAGCGTTGACGGGGGTATATTGGCGACAGATACGCAGTATTTT. Encoded protein: CSVDGGILATDTQYF.

J is TRBJ2-1 and V is TRBV28; D may match TRBD1 or TRBD2 (6 bases each). The V and J ends lost 6 bases and 9 bases respectively, with 12 bases between them. Germline V gives CDR1 MDHEN, CDR2 SYDVKM. The CDR3 is 12 amino acids. The CDR3 DNA reads TGTGCCAGCAGAGAATGGGGGGCTGAGCAGTTCTTC. It encodes CASREWGAEQFF.

This clonotype was counted once. V gene TRBV2 combines with J gene TRBJ2-3; no clear D. CDR1 is SNHLY, CDR2 FYNNEI, per germline. V shed 3 bases and J shed 7 bases, with 8 bases lying between them. The CDR3 runs to 12 residues. In nucleotides, the CDR3 is TGTGCCAGCAGTGAGACGCCCCATACGCAGTATTTT. Protein sequence: CASSETPHTQYF.

This clonotype was counted ten times or more. V and J are TRBV3-1 and TRBJ2-3; 9 bases align to TRBD1. CDR1 is LGHDT, CDR2 YNNKEL, per germline (reference sequence). The CDR3 length is 15 residues. Trimming cost V 4 bases and J 3 bases; bases outside gene matches: 5. CDR3 DNA sequence: TGTGCCAGCAGCCGAGAGACAGGGGGAACAGATACGCAGTATTTT. This encodes CASSRETGGTDTQYF.

Here the CDR3 reads CASSVSVRGHEQFF. DNA of the CDR3: TGTGCCAGTAGTGTTTCCGTTAGAGGGCATGAGCAGTTCTTC. This chain connects TRBV19 to TRBJ2-1; a weak D match, TRBD2 (5 bases). The CDR3 extends over 14 amino acids. Germline V gene lookup returns CDR1 LNHDA and CDR2 SQIVND (reference sequence). Trimming removed 5 bases from V and 8 bases from J, with 16 bases in between.

This clonotype was picked up many times. The chain employs TRBV7-2 and TRBJ2-1; a weak D match, TRBD2 (5 bases). Between the trimmed V and J ends, which lost 0 bases and 0 bases, there was a span of 6 bases. The CDR3 is 15 residues long. Germline V gives CDR1 SGHTA, CDR2 FQGNSA. CDR3 DNA sequence: TGTGCCAGCAGCTTAGCAGCGGCCTCCTACAATGAGCAGTTCTTC. This encodes CASSLAAASYNEQFF.

This sequence joins TRBV7-2 and TRBJ2-2, with D perhaps matching TRBD1 (6 bases). The CDR3 sequence is 15 residues long. The V gene's germline CDR1 is SGHTA and CDR2 FQGNSA. V lost 0 bases and J 6 bases, leaving 11 bases between the germline ends. CDR3 amino acids: CASSLAAGVPGELFF. In DNA form, the CDR3 reads TGTGCCAGCAGCTTAGCGGCAGGGGTGCCCGGGGAGCTGTTTTTT.

The chain carries TRBV15 and TRBJ2-1; D is unclear. Germline assignment: CDR1 LNHNV and CDR2 YYDKDF (reference sequence). CDR3 length equals 13 residues. Trimming cost V 1 base and J 5 bases, with 6 bases left between them. CDR3 nucleotides: TGTGCCACCAGCAGAGGCCCGAACAATGAGCAGTTCTTC. Encoded protein: CATSRGPNNEQFF.

V is TRBV4-1 and J is TRBJ2-1, with TRBD2 identical over 9 bases. V dropped 1 base and J dropped 2; count of bases not matched to a gene: 3. Germline V CDR1 and CDR2: MGHRA, YSYEKL. The CDR3 runs 16 residues. CDR3 DNA: TGCGCCAGCAGCCAAGCGGCTAGCGGGGCCTACAATGAGCAGTTCTTC. Protein product: CASSQAASGAYNEQFF.

About this clonotype: A read error may be the cause here, since a much bigger clone is one base away. The rearrangement uses TRBV7-6 and TRBJ2-7; 7 positions match TRBD2. The CDR3 totals 15 residues. The germline gives CDR1 SGHVS, CDR2 FNYEAQ. The CDR3 spells CVSSFREDVSYEQYV. In nucleotides, the CDR3 is TGTGTCAGCAGCTTTCGGGAGGATGTCTCCTACGAGCAGTACGTC.

The V gene is TRBV20-1, the J gene TRBJ2-5; TRBD2 matches 9 bases. Trimming cost V 4 bases and J 3 bases; bases outside gene matches: 6. Germline V gene lookup returns CDR1 DFQATT and CDR2 SNEGSKA (reference sequence). The CDR3 has 14 amino acids. Here the CDR3 reads CSAIAGLAEETQYF. CDR3 DNA: TGCAGTGCTATAGCGGGACTAGCCGAAGAGACCCAGTACTTC.

There are many counts of this clonotype. This chain connects TRBV10-3 to TRBJ2-7; D may be TRBD2 (6 bases). Germline V gene data show CDR1 as ENHRY and CDR2 as SYGVKD. This CDR3 comprises 15 residues. Trimming pared 0 bases from V and 3 bases from J, leaving 12 bases between. The CDR3 nucleotides are TGTGCCATCAGTGAGTCGGGCGGGGCCCGCTACGAGCAGTACTTC. Protein sequence: CAISESGGARYEQYF.

This chain uses TRBV11-2 with TRBJ2-1, with TRBD2 identical over 12 bases. The V gene end was trimmed by 5 bases and the J gene end by 2 bases; junction bases not matched to a gene: 10. The length of the CDR3 is 18 residues. Germline V gene sequence: CDR1 SGHAT, CDR2 FQNNGV. CDR3 in amino acids: CASSPIRTSGTAYNEQFF. For the CDR3, the DNA is TGTGCCAGCAGCCCCATTCGGACTAGCGGGACCGCCTACAATGAGCAGTTCTTC.

V is TRBV6-2 or TRBV6-3 and J is TRBJ2-3; D gene ambiguous. Germline assignment: CDR1 MNHEY and CDR2 SVGEGT. The CDR3 contains 13 residues. V shed 0 bases and J shed 8 bases, with 9 bases lying between them. CDR3 nucleotides: TGTGCCAGCAGTTACTCCCTCAGGCGTACGCAGTATTTT. Its protein product is CASSYSLRRTQYF.

Ten or more counts support this clonotype. The CDR3 protein is CASSSGWGTWMTNTEAFF. The CDR3 bases are TGTGCCAGCAGCTCTGGTTGGGGCACTTGGATGACGAACACTGAAGCTTTCTTT. The gene calls are TRBV7-9 and TRBJ1-1, with D perhaps TRBD1 (5 bases). Germline V lookup: CDR1 SEHNR, CDR2 FQNEAQ (reference sequence). CDR3 size: 18 residues. Trimming took 4 bases from V and 1 from J, leaving 22 bases between them.

The rearrangement joins TRBV5-6 to TRBJ2-1, with 7 nucleotides matching TRBD2. The V segment lost 1 base and the J segment 5 bases; nucleotides outside the gene matches: 12. Germline V lookup: CDR1 SGHDT, CDR2 YYEEEE. The CDR3 is 17 residues long. CDR3 residues: CASSLYLSGATNNEQFF. The CDR3 DNA is TGTGCCAGCAGCTTGTATCTGAGCGGGGCCACTAACAATGAGCAGTTCTTC.

This clonotype was seen ten or more times. The chain recombines TRBV7-2 with TRBJ1-5; D is uncertain. In germline, CDR1 is SGHTA, CDR2 FQGNSA. This CDR3 is 15 amino acids long. The V end lost 6 bases, the J end lost 2 bases, and 14 bases lay between the germline ends. CDR3 amino acids: CASSSDAGGNQPQHF. The CDR3 coding sequence is TGTGCCAGCAGTTCAGACGCCGGAGGCAATCAGCCCCAGCATTTT.

This clonotype has a handful of counts. The rearrangement joins TRBV12-5 to TRBJ2-2; D is possibly TRBD1 or TRBD2 (5 bases each). V shed 1 base and J shed 2 bases, with 14 bases lying between them. The CDR3 runs to 17 residues. Germline V CDR1 and CDR2: LGHNT, FRNRAP. CDR3 region: CASGLADSGLNTGELFF. The CDR3 DNA reads TGTGCTAGTGGTTTGGCCGACAGCGGACTTAACACCGGGGAGCTGTTTTTT.